The T cell receptor (beta chain) under discussion was sequenced for a study of PD-L1 blockade in urothelial cancer. About the research overall: About 90% of the roughly 30 patients were men with bladder-origin urothelial cancer.

Indicated time point: pretreatment peripheral blood. Patients in the study were battling locally advanced or metastatic urothelial carcinoma. Produced via immunoSEQ multiplex PCR; TCRdb's table is partial and in-frame only. The sample carries 35,000 to 45,000 clones, roughly 82% recorded once. Trimming took 7 bases from V and 2 from J, leaving 12 bases between them. The CDR3 runs to 13 residues. CDR1 is MDHEN and CDR2 is SYDVKM in the germline V gene. The clonotype originates from a man in his 60s with urothelial cancer. Material: PBMCs, obtained around atezolizumab (anti-PD-L1) treatment. This chain joins TRBV28 and TRBJ2-7, with D perhaps matching TRBD1 (6 bases). CDR3 residues: CASNMDRTYEQYF. The CDR3 bases are TGTGCCAGCAACATGGACAGAACCTACGAGCAGTACTTC.